Listed here are 14 T cell receptor beta chains from one sample, sequenced in a study of vaccination effects on CD4 cells after COVID-19. The assay was immunoSEQ multiplex PCR, and TCRdb's table has in-frame clones only and misses some. The table lists tens of thousands of clones, more than 55% of them singletons. An approximately nine-day culture period preceded the isolation of CD4+ T cells. These receptors are not linked to any known antigen. Sequences were derived from CD4+ T cells from PBMCs cultured without peptide, sampled before COVID-19 vaccination. The receptors here all came from a human donor who received a COVID-19 vaccine.

The V and J genes are TRBV28 and TRBJ2-5, with 14 bases matching TRBD2. Looked up from germline, CDR1 is MDHEN and CDR2 is SYDVKM. V shed 6 bases, J shed 4 bases, and the junction held 7 bases outside the gene matches. This CDR3 region has 16 residues. CDR3 in DNA: TGTGCCAGCAGAACGTCGGGACTAGCGGGAGTAGAGACCCAGTACTTC. Translating gives CASRTSGLAGVETQYF. Full variable domain (remainder filled in from reference TRBV28 and TRBJ2-5): DVKVTQSSRYLVKRTGEKVFLECVQDMDHENMFWYRQDPGLGLRLIYFSYDVKMKEKGDIPEGYSVSREKKERFSLILESASTNQTSMYLCASRTSGLAGVETQYFGPGTRLLVL.

The chain links TRBV6-5 to TRBJ1-2; TRBD1 is a possible D gene (5 bases). This CDR3 comprises 14 residues. Germline V gives CDR1 MNHEY, CDR2 SVGAGI. Trimming stripped 7 bases from V and 4 bases from J, with 16 bases between. The CDR3 coding sequence is TGTGCCAGCATCGGCCCGGGGGGGACCTATGGCTACACCTTC. It specifies CASIGPGGTYGYTF.

This clone was detected only once. This chain connects TRBV5-1 to TRBJ2-1; D may be TRBD1 (5 bases). This CDR3 contains 13 residues. The V gene lost 2 bases and the J gene lost 7 bases, with 10 bases spanning the gap. The germline V gene has CDR1 SGHRS and CDR2 YFSETQ. In nucleotides, the CDR3 is TGCGCCAGCAGCTTCCAGGGTGGGAATGAGCAGTTCTTC. This encodes CASSFQGGNEQFF.

The chain carries TRBV20-1 and TRBJ2-1, with 7 bases that match TRBD2. Germline V gene lookup returns CDR1 DFQATT and CDR2 SNEGSKA (reference sequence). Losses at the gene ends were 3 bases for V and 5 bases for J; bases not matched to a gene: 10. The CDR3 runs to 15 residues. The CDR3 region is CSASIGGGNDNEQFF. CDR3 DNA: TGCAGTGCTAGTATTGGGGGAGGGAACGACAATGAGCAGTTCTTC.

The rearrangement joins TRBV10-3 to TRBJ2-7; D ambiguous. Per germline, CDR1 ENHRY and CDR2 SYGVKD. This CDR3 has 13 amino acids. V gave up 4 bases and J gave up 2 bases, with 9 bases separating them. The CDR3 sequence: CAISAPSTYEQYF. The CDR3 coding sequence is TGTGCCATCAGTGCTCCTAGTACCTACGAGCAGTACTTC.

This chain connects TRBV15 to TRBJ1-4; 7 bases are shared with TRBD1. This CDR3 is 15 amino acids long. V was pared by 1 base and J by 11 bases, with 10 bases of the junction left unmatched. The germline V gene encodes CDR1 LNHNV and CDR2 YYDKDF (reference sequence). The CDR3: CATSRGGQVPRKLFF. CDR3 nucleotides: TGTGCCACCAGCAGAGGTGGACAGGTACCGAGGAAACTGTTTTTT. Together with reference TRBV15 and TRBJ1-4, the CDR3 gives the full variable domain: DAMVIQNPRYQVTQFGKPVTLSCSQTLNHNVMYWYQQKSSQAPKLLFHYYDKDFNNEADTPDNFQSRRPNTSFCFLDIRSPGLGDTAMYLCATSRGGQVPRKLFFGSGTQLSVL.

The V and J genes are TRBV4-1 and TRBJ1-2; D remains ambiguous. Trimming took 0 bases from V and 2 from J, leaving 7 bases between them. CDR3 length: 14 residues. The germline V gene encodes CDR1 MGHRA and CDR2 YSYEKL. The CDR3 reads CASSQEPGNYGYTF. Here the CDR3 DNA reads TGCGCCAGCAGCCAAGAGCCGGGAAACTATGGCTACACCTTC.

The CDR3 region is CASSRGQGFNQPQHF. CDR3 sequence (DNA): TGTGCCAGCAGTCGGGGGCAGGGGTTTAATCAGCCCCAGCATTTT. The rearrangement uses TRBV2 and TRBJ1-5; a possible D gene is TRBD1 (6 bases). The CDR3 loop spans 15 amino acids. With 5 bases removed from V and 4 bases from J, the gap between germline ends came to 15 bases. In germline, CDR1 is SNHLY, CDR2 FYNNEI.

The genes are TRBV19 and TRBJ1-3; no firm D call. Between the trimmed V and J ends, which lost 6 bases and 2 bases, there was a span of 11 bases. Germline CDR1 is LNHDA and CDR2 is SQIVND (reference sequence). The CDR3 is 14 residues long. CDR3 nucleotide sequence: TGTGCCAGTAGACCGGGAGTAACTGGAAACACCATATATTTT. Protein: CASRPGVTGNTIYF.

This clone was observed a single time. The chain has TRBV2 and TRBJ2-2; 9 positions agree with TRBD1. Trimming removed 6 bases from V and 4 bases from J; junction bases left unmatched: 3. CDR3 size: 14 residues. Germline V lookup: CDR1 SNHLY, CDR2 FYNNEI. The CDR3 sequence: CASRQGQGTGELFF. DNA for the CDR3: TGTGCCAGCAGGCAGGGACAGGGCACCGGGGAGCTGTTTTTT.

The chain is built from TRBV19 and TRBJ2-3, with D possibly matching TRBD2 (6 bases). CDR1 and CDR2 from the germline V gene are LNHDA and SQIVND (reference sequence). The CDR3 is made up of 14 amino acids. Trimming removed 10 bases from V and 1 base from J, with 15 bases in between. The CDR3 coding sequence is TGTGCCACACGAGCTTGGGGGGGCACAGATACGCAGTATTTT. It yields the protein CATRAWGGTDTQYF.

The rearrangement uses TRBV3-1 (or the pseudogene TRBV3-2) and TRBJ1-3; weak D call: TRBD1 (6 bases). V gave up 4 bases and J gave up 2 bases, with 9 bases separating them. The germline gives CDR1 LGHDT, CDR2 YNNKEL (reference sequence). The CDR3 covers 14 residues. The CDR3 is CASSRGGAGNTIYF. The DNA of the CDR3 is TGTGCCAGCAGCCGGGGGGGCGCTGGAAACACCATATATTTT.

This rearrangement joins TRBV20-1 to TRBJ2-5, with D unresolved. The CDR3 has 13 amino acids. Trimming took 3 bases from V and 1 from J, leaving 9 bases between them. Germline assignment: CDR1 DFQATT and CDR2 SNEGSKA (reference sequence). Here the CDR3 reads CSASRLGQETQYF. In nucleotides, the CDR3 is TGCAGTGCTAGTAGGTTAGGCCAAGAGACCCAGTACTTC.

The chain combines TRBV6-1 with TRBJ1-4, with D possibly matching TRBD1 (6 bases). Trimming pared 3 bases from V and 6 bases from J, leaving 14 bases between. Germline V lookup: CDR1 MNHNS, CDR2 SASEGT. There are 15 residues in the CDR3. In DNA, the CDR3 is TGTGCCAGCAGTGAGTCGTGGGGGCTGGATGAAAAACTGTTTTTT. This gives the protein CASSESWGLDEKLFF.